This is a list of T cell receptor beta chains from one sample in a study of cytomegalovirus exposure and HLA in healthy donors. TCRdb's copy holds only in-frame clones and misses some; the assay was immunoSEQ multiplex PCR. The sample carries 200,000 to 250,000 clones, around 73% recorded once. The specimen sequenced was PBMCs. The receptors originated from a male donor in good health and CMV-seronegative. The conserved cysteine and the conserved F or W are not part of the CDR3 here. Clone sizes are given selectively: once, few, many, or a class where the clone is expanded.

V gene: TRBV18
clone size: NA
CDR3 protein: ASSPPRLAGDTQY

V gene: TRBV6-1
clone size: NA
CDR3 protein: ASSVDRGPNEKLF

V gene: TRBV27
clone size: NA
CDR3 protein: ASSKRGTGNTEAF

V gene: TRBV9
clone size: few
CDR3 protein: ASSVAARTGPNTEAF

V gene: TRBV7-3
clone size: NA
CDR3 protein: ASSQVAGVLNTGELF

V gene: TRBV7-8
clone size: NA
CDR3 protein: ASSLVLGAAGNTIY

V gene: TRBV30
clone size: NA
CDR3 protein: AWSPGTLYEQY

V gene: TRBV28
clone size: NA
CDR3 protein: ASSWQGRGYEQY

V gene: TRBV6-5
clone size: NA
CDR3 protein: ASSYSKTIDTQY

V gene: TRBV2
clone size: NA
CDR3 protein: ASRGIFGVRSGYT

V gene: TRBV5-4
clone size: NA
CDR3 protein: ASTRTSDSTDTQY

V gene: TRBV18
clone size: NA
CDR3 protein: ASSPGTGYETQY

V gene: TRBV28
clone size: NA
CDR3 protein: ASSFRGARAGELF

V gene: TRBV6-5
clone size: NA
CDR3 protein: ASSTLFGNNYEQY

V gene: TRBV5-3
clone size: NA
CDR3 protein: ARSGTGTSGSISYNEQF

V gene: TRBV29-1
clone size: once
CDR3 protein: SVESPGTDTQY

V gene: TRBV5-6
clone size: NA
CDR3 protein: ASSLVGLADSYEQY

V gene: TRBV14
clone size: NA
CDR3 protein: ASSHVLGEETQY

V gene: TRBV19
clone size: NA
CDR3 protein: ASSPAGVAYEQY

V gene: TRBV9
clone size: NA
CDR3 protein: ASSFQGQGDYGYT

V gene: TRBV9
clone size: NA
CDR3 protein: ASSPEGTFLGEQF

V gene: TRBV19
clone size: NA
CDR3 protein: ASSLSDSGLEQY

V gene: TRBV6-1
clone size: NA
CDR3 protein: ASTTGTGGYEQY

V gene: TRBV2
clone size: NA
CDR3 protein: ASSELRATEAF

V gene: TRBV6-1
clone size: NA
CDR3 protein: ASMVATYEQY

V gene: TRBV18
clone size: NA
CDR3 protein: ASSNTPTEGGYT

V gene: TRBV11-2
clone size: NA
CDR3 protein: ASSFATTGGEEQY

V gene: TRBV19
clone size: NA
CDR3 protein: ASSTGWGQPQH

V gene: TRBV2
clone size: NA
CDR3 protein: ASSAGTSGRGETQY

V gene: TRBV29-1
clone size: NA
CDR3 protein: SVDRGGEAF

V gene: TRBV5-1
clone size: NA
CDR3 protein: ASSLVLAGSYNEQF

V gene: TRBV5-4
clone size: NA
CDR3 protein: ASSLGATSGATDTQY

V gene: TRBV11-3
clone size: NA
CDR3 protein: ASSLDLNKGYSYEQY

V gene: TRBV7-6
clone size: NA
CDR3 protein: ASSRTGTRRNEQF

V gene: TRBV7-9
clone size: NA
CDR3 protein: ASSSWGGVNEQF

V gene: TRBV15
clone size: NA
CDR3 protein: ATSRGPGYGHT